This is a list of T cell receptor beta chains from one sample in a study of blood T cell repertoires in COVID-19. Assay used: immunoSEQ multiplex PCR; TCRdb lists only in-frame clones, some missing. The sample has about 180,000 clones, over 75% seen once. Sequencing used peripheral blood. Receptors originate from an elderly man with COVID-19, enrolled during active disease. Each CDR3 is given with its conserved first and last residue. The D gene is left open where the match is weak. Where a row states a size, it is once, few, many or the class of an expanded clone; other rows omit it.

cdr3_aa: CASSDGTWTSTDTQYF
cdr3_nt: TGTGCCAGCAGTGACGGGACTTGGACTAGCACAGATACGCAGTATTTT
clone_size: .
d_call: .
j_call: TRBJ2-3
v_call: TRBV6-1

cdr3_aa: CASSLISGGAGGYTF
cdr3_nt: TGCGCCAGCAGCTTGATTTCAGGAGGGGCGGGAGGCTACACCTTC
clone_size: few
d_call: .
j_call: TRBJ1-2
v_call: TRBV5-1

cdr3_aa: CATSLTGANVLTF
cdr3_nt: TGTGCCACCAGCCTAACTGGGGCCAACGTCCTGACTTTC
clone_size: .
d_call: .
j_call: TRBJ2-6
v_call: TRBV15

cdr3_aa: CAIGTGRGDTQYF
cdr3_nt: TGTGCCATCGGGACAGGGCGAGGGGATACGCAGTATTTT
clone_size: once
d_call: TRBD1
j_call: TRBJ2-3
v_call: TRBV10-3

cdr3_aa: CASSQNSVQETQYF
cdr3_nt: TGCGCCAGCAGCCAAAACTCCGTCCAAGAGACCCAGTACTTC
clone_size: .
d_call: .
j_call: TRBJ2-5
v_call: TRBV4-3

cdr3_aa: CASSLGLAGGWRDTQYF
cdr3_nt: TGTGCCAGCAGTTTAGGACTAGCGGGGGGCTGGAGAGATACGCAGTATTTT
clone_size: .
d_call: TRBD2
j_call: TRBJ2-3
v_call: TRBV27

cdr3_aa: CASSNNRDSRGNQPQHF
cdr3_nt: TGTGCCAGCAGCAACAACCGGGACAGTAGGGGGAATCAGCCCCAGCATTTT
clone_size: .
d_call: TRBD1
j_call: TRBJ1-5
v_call: TRBV27

cdr3_aa: CASSLKGDLHF
cdr3_nt: TGTGCCAGCAGCTTAAAGGGAGATCTCCACTTT
clone_size: .
d_call: .
j_call: TRBJ1-6
v_call: TRBV7-9

cdr3_aa: CATGTGDSPLHF
cdr3_nt: TGTGCCACCGGGACAGGGGATTCACCCCTCCACTTT
clone_size: .
d_call: TRBD1
j_call: TRBJ1-6
v_call: TRBV7-9

cdr3_aa: CASSDRDKRRAYEQYF
cdr3_nt: TGCGCCAGCAGCGATCGGGACAAACGGAGAGCCTACGAGCAGTACTTC
clone_size: .
d_call: .
j_call: TRBJ2-7
v_call: TRBV5-1

cdr3_aa: CASSLNRGNTIYF
cdr3_nt: TGTGCCAGCAGTCTAAATCGAGGAAACACCATATATTTT
clone_size: .
d_call: .
j_call: TRBJ1-3
v_call: TRBV27

cdr3_aa: CASSQWGVEYGYTF
cdr3_nt: TGTGCCAGTAGCCAATGGGGGGTTGAATATGGCTACACCTTC
clone_size: .
d_call: .
j_call: TRBJ1-2
v_call: TRBV19

cdr3_aa: CASSYSGAGLSYEQYF
cdr3_nt: TGTGCCAGCAGTTACTCGGGAGCGGGTCTCTCCTACGAGCAGTACTTC
clone_size: .
d_call: .
j_call: TRBJ2-7
v_call: TRBV6-5

cdr3_aa: CASSPYMNTEAFF
cdr3_nt: TGTGCCAGTAGTCCTTACATGAACACTGAAGCTTTCTTT
clone_size: few
d_call: .
j_call: TRBJ1-1
v_call: TRBV19

cdr3_aa: CAISHPGKLFF
cdr3_nt: TGTGCCATCAGCCACCCGGGAAAACTGTTTTTT
clone_size: .
d_call: .
j_call: TRBJ1-4
v_call: TRBV10-3

cdr3_aa: CASSPGAGLAGQKDTQYF
cdr3_nt: TGTGCCAGCAGCCCCGGTGCCGGACTAGCGGGGCAGAAAGATACGCAGTATTTT
clone_size: .
d_call: TRBD2
j_call: TRBJ2-3
v_call: TRBV5-4

cdr3_aa: CATSDPYRDTGELFF
cdr3_nt: TGTGCCACCAGTGATCCTTACAGGGACACCGGGGAGCTGTTTTTT
clone_size: .
d_call: .
j_call: TRBJ2-2
v_call: TRBV24-1

cdr3_aa: CASSPDRFAAPLHF
cdr3_nt: TGTGCCAGCAGTCCCGACAGGTTTGCGGCACCCCTCCACTTT
clone_size: .
d_call: .
j_call: TRBJ1-6
v_call: TRBV28

cdr3_aa: CASSLRTNSYEQYF
cdr3_nt: TGTGCCAGCAGCCTGCGGACAAACTCCTACGAGCAGTACTTC
clone_size: .
d_call: .
j_call: TRBJ2-7
v_call: TRBV6-6

cdr3_aa: CASSEGGGNYGYTF
cdr3_nt: TGTGCCAGCAGTGAAGGAGGGGGAAACTATGGCTACACCTTC
clone_size: few
d_call: .
j_call: TRBJ1-2
v_call: TRBV2

cdr3_aa: CASSQDRIQPQHF
cdr3_nt: TGCGCCAGCAGCCAAGACAGGATCCAGCCCCAGCATTTT
clone_size: .
d_call: .
j_call: TRBJ1-5
v_call: TRBV4-1

cdr3_aa: CASSHGGNNSPLHF
cdr3_nt: TGTGCCAGCAGCCACGGGGGGAATAATTCACCCCTCCACTTT
clone_size: few
d_call: .
j_call: TRBJ1-6
v_call: TRBV3-1/TRBV3-2

cdr3_aa: CASSFRGRPSGEQFF
cdr3_nt: TGCGCCAGCAGCTTCAGGGGACGTCCTTCTGGTGAGCAGTTCTTC
clone_size: .
d_call: .
j_call: TRBJ2-1
v_call: TRBV5-1

cdr3_aa: CATGEEDGWLYEQYF
cdr3_nt: TGTGCCACCGGAGAGGAGGACGGGTGGCTCTACGAGCAGTACTTC
clone_size: .
d_call: .
j_call: TRBJ2-7
v_call: TRBV6-5

cdr3_aa: CASSLAGQGSTEAFF
cdr3_nt: TGTGCCAGCAGCTTGGCAGGTCAGGGGAGCACTGAAGCTTTCTTT
clone_size: .
d_call: .
j_call: TRBJ1-1
v_call: TRBV5-5

cdr3_aa: CASSLEPTGGRQKLFF
cdr3_nt: TGTGCCAGCAGCTTGGAGCCAACAGGGGGTCGCCAGAAACTGTTTTTT
clone_size: .
d_call: TRBD1
j_call: TRBJ1-4
v_call: TRBV5-6

cdr3_aa: CASDTGNSQPQHF
cdr3_nt: TGTGCCAGCGATACAGGGAACAGTCAGCCCCAGCATTTT
clone_size: .
d_call: .
j_call: TRBJ1-5
v_call: TRBV2

cdr3_aa: CASRGGTGSYGYTF
cdr3_nt: TGTGCCAGCAGGGGGGGGACAGGGAGCTATGGCTACACCTTC
clone_size: once
d_call: TRBD1
j_call: TRBJ1-2
v_call: TRBV28

cdr3_aa: CASSEFKNTEAFF
cdr3_nt: TGTGCCAGCAGTGAATTTAAGAACACTGAAGCTTTCTTT
clone_size: once
d_call: .
j_call: TRBJ1-1
v_call: TRBV6-1

cdr3_aa: CASSLMASKTDTQYF
cdr3_nt: TGTGCCAGCAGCTTAATGGCCAGTAAAACAGATACGCAGTATTTT
clone_size: .
d_call: .
j_call: TRBJ2-3
v_call: TRBV7-3

cdr3_aa: CASSLEGARRGYTF
cdr3_nt: TGCGCCAGCAGCTTGGAGGGGGCGCGGCGGGGCTACACCTTC
clone_size: .
d_call: TRBD1
j_call: TRBJ1-2
v_call: TRBV5-1

cdr3_aa: CAAGTSGLETQYF
cdr3_nt: TGCGCCGCCGGGACTAGCGGGTTGGAGACCCAGTACTTC
clone_size: once
d_call: TRBD2
j_call: TRBJ2-5
v_call: TRBV10-2

cdr3_aa: CASSGRPSSYNSPLHF
cdr3_nt: TGTGCCAGCAGTGGCAGGCCGAGCTCCTATAATTCACCCCTCCACTTT
clone_size: .
d_call: .
j_call: TRBJ1-6
v_call: TRBV2

cdr3_aa: CASSLADSPLHF
cdr3_nt: TGTGCCAGCAGTTTAGCGGATTCACCCCTCCACTTT
clone_size: .
d_call: .
j_call: TRBJ1-6
v_call: TRBV28

cdr3_aa: CASSVAGQAYGYTF
cdr3_nt: TGTGCCAGCAGCGTAGCGGGACAGGCCTATGGCTACACCTTC
clone_size: few
d_call: TRBD1
j_call: TRBJ1-2
v_call: TRBV9

cdr3_aa: CASSLVAGHFSFYTF
cdr3_nt: TGTGCCAGCAGCCTTGTAGCGGGACACTTTTCCTTCTACACCTTC
clone_size: .
d_call: .
j_call: TRBJ1-2
v_call: TRBV21-1

cdr3_aa: CASSSDRPETQYF
cdr3_nt: TGTGCCAGCAGCTCGGACAGGCCAGAGACCCAGTACTTC
clone_size: .
d_call: TRBD1
j_call: TRBJ2-5
v_call: TRBV11-3

cdr3_aa: CSASWTGNTETFF
cdr3_nt: TGCAGTGCTAGTTGGACGGGGAACACTGAAACTTTCTTT
clone_size: .
d_call: .
j_call: TRBJ1-1
v_call: TRBV20-1

cdr3_aa: CASSVNTEAFF
cdr3_nt: TGTGCCAGCAGCGTTAACACTGAAGCTTTCTTT
clone_size: .
d_call: .
j_call: TRBJ1-1
v_call: TRBV2

cdr3_aa: CASSQEWQGSTNEKLFF
cdr3_nt: TGCGCCAGCAGCCAAGAATGGCAGGGTTCAACTAATGAAAAACTGTTTTTT
clone_size: .
d_call: .
j_call: TRBJ1-4
v_call: TRBV4-1

cdr3_aa: CATSRFGGGTYNEQFF
cdr3_nt: TGTGCCACCAGCAGGTTTGGTGGGGGGACTTACAATGAGCAGTTCTTC
clone_size: .
d_call: .
j_call: TRBJ2-1
v_call: TRBV15

cdr3_aa: CASSLQGRNTEAFF
cdr3_nt: TGCGCCAGCAGCTTACAGGGGAGGAACACTGAAGCTTTCTTT
clone_size: .
d_call: TRBD1
j_call: TRBJ1-1
v_call: TRBV5-1

cdr3_aa: CASSLRAGVAGPQHF
cdr3_nt: TGTGCCAGCAGCTTACGGGCCGGCGTAGCGGGGCCCCAGCATTTT
clone_size: .
d_call: .
j_call: TRBJ1-5
v_call: TRBV5-6

cdr3_aa: CASSYSSGNGYTF
cdr3_nt: TGTGCCAGCAGTTACTCGTCGGGGAATGGCTACACCTTC
clone_size: few
d_call: .
j_call: TRBJ1-2
v_call: TRBV6-5

cdr3_aa: CASSFTSGGGGEQFF
cdr3_nt: TGTGCCAGCAGCTTTACTAGCGGGGGCGGGGGTGAGCAGTTCTTC
clone_size: .
d_call: TRBD2
j_call: TRBJ2-1
v_call: TRBV11-2

cdr3_aa: CASSRQGSGQPQHF
cdr3_nt: TGTGCCAGCTCACGACAGGGGTCGGGGCAGCCCCAGCATTTT
clone_size: .
d_call: TRBD1
j_call: TRBJ1-5
v_call: TRBV18

cdr3_aa: CASSLVQRGAFEQFF
cdr3_nt: TGTGCCAGCAGCTTAGTCCAGCGGGGGGCCTTTGAGCAGTTCTTC
clone_size: .
d_call: TRBD2
j_call: TRBJ2-1
v_call: TRBV13

cdr3_aa: CASSQERLRWEAFF
cdr3_nt: TGTGCCAGCAGCCAAGAGCGGTTGCGTTGGGAAGCTTTCTTT
clone_size: .
d_call: .
j_call: TRBJ1-1
v_call: TRBV4-2

cdr3_aa: CASSSTGSSNSPLHF
cdr3_nt: TGTGCCAGCAGTTCGACAGGGAGCTCCAATTCACCCCTCCACTTT
clone_size: .
d_call: TRBD1
j_call: TRBJ1-6
v_call: TRBV6-2/TRBV6-3

cdr3_aa: CASSEILGSFREQYF
cdr3_nt: TGCGCCAGCAGTGAGATTCTCGGGAGTTTTCGGGAGCAGTACTTC
clone_size: .
d_call: .
j_call: TRBJ2-7
v_call: TRBV10-2

cdr3_aa: CASSRQGTEAFF
cdr3_nt: TGTGCCAGCAGTCGACAGGGCACTGAAGCTTTCTTT
clone_size: .
d_call: TRBD1
j_call: TRBJ1-1
v_call: TRBV6-2/TRBV6-3

cdr3_aa: CASSYRQGANTGELFF
cdr3_nt: TGTGCCAGCTCCTATAGACAGGGGGCTAACACCGGGGAGCTGTTTTTT
clone_size: once
d_call: TRBD1
j_call: TRBJ2-2
v_call: TRBV18

cdr3_aa: CASSLDRAHSPLHF
cdr3_nt: TGTGCCAGCAGCTTAGACAGGGCGCATTCACCCCTCCACTTT
clone_size: .
d_call: .
j_call: TRBJ1-6
v_call: TRBV7-9

cdr3_aa: CASSLTGDPYEQYF
cdr3_nt: TGTGCCAGCAGTCTCACAGGGGACCCCTACGAGCAGTACTTC
clone_size: .
d_call: TRBD1
j_call: TRBJ2-7
v_call: TRBV28

cdr3_aa: CASGPTNQPQHF
cdr3_nt: TGTGCCAGCGGGCCGACCAATCAGCCCCAGCATTTT
clone_size: .
d_call: .
j_call: TRBJ1-5
v_call: TRBV12-3/TRBV12-4

cdr3_aa: CASSLDSYGYTF
cdr3_nt: TGTGCCAGCAGCTTGGACAGCTATGGCTACACCTTC
clone_size: .
d_call: .
j_call: TRBJ1-2
v_call: TRBV5-4

cdr3_aa: CASRLYSGEQFF
cdr3_nt: TGTGCCAGCAGATTGTACAGTGGTGAGCAGTTCTTC
clone_size: once
d_call: .
j_call: TRBJ2-1
v_call: TRBV12-3/TRBV12-4